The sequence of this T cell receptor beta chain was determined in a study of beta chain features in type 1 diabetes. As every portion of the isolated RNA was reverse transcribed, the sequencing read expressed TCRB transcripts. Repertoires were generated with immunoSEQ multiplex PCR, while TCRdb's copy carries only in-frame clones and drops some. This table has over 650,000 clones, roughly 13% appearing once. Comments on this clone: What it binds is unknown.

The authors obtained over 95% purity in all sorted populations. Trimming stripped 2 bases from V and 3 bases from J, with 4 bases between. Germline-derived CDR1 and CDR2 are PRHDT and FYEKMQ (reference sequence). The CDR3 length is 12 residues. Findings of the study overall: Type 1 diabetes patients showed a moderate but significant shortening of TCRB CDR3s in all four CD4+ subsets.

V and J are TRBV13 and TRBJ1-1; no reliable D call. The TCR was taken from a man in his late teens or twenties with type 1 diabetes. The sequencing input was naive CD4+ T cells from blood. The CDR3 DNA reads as TGTGCCAGCAGCTTATCCTACACTGAAGCTTTCTTT. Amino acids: CASSLSYTEAFF.